Shown below are 10 T cell receptor beta chains from a single sample sequenced in a study of human T cells and chemical hapten exposure (dated by TCRdb to 2020 to 2023). Libraries were prepared through 5' RACE. The instrument given in TCRdb is Illumina MiSeq. TCRdb ran its own pipeline on the public reads, namely fastp trimming at Q25 and MiXCR clone calling, and kept in-frame beta chains. Rows with one shared CDR3 protein collapse into an entry with the most common genes and DNA. This sample comprises around 100,000 distinct CDR3 sequences, more than 15% of them detected only once. The ten largest make up 2.5% to 3.5% of the sample. Total RNA was extracted from unfractionated whole blood that had been collected in Tempus Blood RNA tubes. The receptors were gathered from a human donor in good health.

This clonotype was seen only a few times. The V gene is TRBV7-9, the J gene TRBJ2-7; 7 bases agree with TRBD1. Trimming at V came to 7 bases and at J to 3 bases, leaving 3 bases not matched to a gene. This CDR3 region has 12 residues. Germline loops: CDR1 SEHNR, CDR2 FQNEAQ (reference sequence). CDR3 DNA sequence: TGTGCCAGCAACCGACAGGGCTACGAGCAGTACTTC. It codes for CASNRQGYEQYF.

The V call is TRBV29-1, the J call TRBJ2-5; TRBD1 aligns across 9 bases. CDR1 is SQVTM and CDR2 is ANQGSEA in the germline V gene. The V gene end was trimmed by 6 bases and the J gene end by 7 bases; junction bases not matched to a gene: 9. The CDR3 runs 13 residues. CDR3 nucleotides: TGCAGCGTGTCGGGACAGGGTAGGGGGACCCAGTACTTC. This sequence encodes CSVSGQGRGTQYF.

This clonotype came up a few times. The CDR3 is CASSSLPSGRLFQETQYF. Written as DNA, the CDR3 is TGTGCCAGCAGCTCACTGCCTAGCGGGAGGTTATTTCAAGAGACCCAGTACTTC. The chain employs TRBV7-8 and TRBJ2-5; 11 positions agree with TRBD2. The CDR3 totals 18 residues. The J segment lost 2 bases and the V segment lost 4 bases, leaving 12 bases of the junction unmatched. Germline-derived CDR1 and CDR2 are SGHVS and FQNEAQ.

The chain is built from TRBV5-1 and TRBJ2-3; possibly TRBD1 for D (5 bases). Trimming removed 0 bases at V and 5 bases at J, with 10 bases between. Germline lookup yields CDR1 SGHRS and CDR2 YFSETQ. This CDR3 comprises 14 residues. The CDR3 DNA reads TGCGCCAGCAGCTTGGAGGGGCGAAGAGATACGCAGTATTTT. This encodes CASSLEGRRDTQYF.

This clonotype was picked up a small number of times. The chain links TRBV7-6 to TRBJ2-1; tentatively, D is TRBD2 (5 bases). The germline gives CDR1 SGHVS, CDR2 FNYEAQ. V lost 7 bases and J 8 bases, leaving 24 bases between the germline ends. The CDR3 totals 16 residues. The CDR3, as DNA: TGTGCCAGCACCGCAGCCCGGGTATCGGGATCCGATGAGCAGTTCTTC. Protein sequence: CASTAARVSGSDEQFF.

This clonotype was recorded a few times. This chain joins TRBV5-1 and TRBJ1-1; 8 positions agree with TRBD1. The length of the CDR3 is 14 residues. In germline, CDR1 is SGHRS, CDR2 YFSETQ. V shed 3 bases, J shed 5 bases, and the junction held 6 bases outside the gene matches. CDR3 sequence reads: CASSWRDRKTEAFF. CDR3 coding DNA: TGCGCCAGCAGCTGGCGGGACAGGAAGACTGAAGCTTTCTTT.

This chain uses TRBV18 with TRBJ2-3; 9 nucleotides agree with TRBD2. Germline assignment: CDR1 KGHSH and CDR2 LQKENI. The J segment lost 3 bases and the V segment lost 2 bases, leaving 3 bases of the junction unmatched. The CDR3 loop spans 15 amino acids. The CDR3 protein is CASSPTAGGTDTQYF. For the CDR3, the DNA is TGTGCCAGCTCACCAACAGCGGGAGGAACAGATACGCAGTATTTT.

This clonotype was recorded many times. The J gene is TRBJ1-2, the V gene TRBV20-1, with D unresolved. CDR3 length: 15 amino acids. V lost 3 bases, J lost 2 bases, and 16 bases lay in between. The germline CDR1 and CDR2 sequences are DFQATT and SNEGSKA (reference sequence). CDR3 nucleotide sequence: TGCAGTGCTAGCACCGCGGACTCCCCGAACTATGGCTACACCTTC. It yields the protein CSASTADSPNYGYTF.

This clonotype was found a few times. The chain uses TRBV7-8 and TRBJ2-5; D may be TRBD1 (6 bases). V lost 5 bases, J lost 9 bases, and 16 bases lay in between. This CDR3 spans 13 amino acids. Per germline, CDR1 SGHVS and CDR2 FQNEAQ. The CDR3 spells CASSVDGAGAQYF. The CDR3 DNA sequence: TGTGCCAGCAGCGTGGACGGGGCAGGGGCCCAGTACTTC.

At least ten counts were recorded for this clonotype. V is TRBV6-5 and J is TRBJ2-1, with 9 nucleotides matching TRBD2. The trim removed 6 bases at V and 9 bases at J, leaving 3 bases unmatched. The CDR3 runs 12 residues. Germline V CDR1 and CDR2: MNHEY, SVGAGI. The CDR3 DNA reads TGTGCCAGCAGGAGGACTAGCGTTGAGCAGTTCTTC. It codes for CASRRTSVEQFF.